Following are 19 T cell receptor beta chains from one sample sequenced in a study of graft-versus-host responses after intestinal transplantation. Investigators treated the graft tissue so that it released intraepithelial and lamina propria lymphocytes. This table comes from immunoSEQ multiplex PCR, and its TCRdb copy is limited to in-frame clones, with some not included. This sample has some 40,000 clones; 75% to 90% occur once, and the top ten carry 18%. The sequences come from ileum tissue, collected 200 to 210 days after intestinal transplant. The receptor set was obtained from a human patient who received an intestinal transplant, so some T cells may come from the graft donor.

CDR3 sequence: CASSQQGRLDYEQYF. CDR3 in DNA: TGTGCCAGCAGCCAACAGGGGCGGTTAGACTACGAGCAGTACTTC. The rearrangement joins TRBV6-5 to TRBJ2-7; TRBD1 matches at 7 bases. The germline CDR1 and CDR2 sequences are MNHEY and SVGAGI. V trimming: 6 bases; J trimming: 3 bases; junction bases outside the gene matches: 11. This CDR3 contains 15 residues.

The count of this clone is one. The rearrangement links TRBV2 to TRBJ1-2; tentatively, D is TRBD1 (5 bases). The germline V gene encodes CDR1 SNHLY and CDR2 FYNNEI. V was trimmed by 0 bases and J by 0 bases, leaving 11 bases between them. The CDR3 extends over 16 amino acids. In nucleotides, the CDR3 is TGTGCCAGCAGTGAAGCGGAGGGACCATCTAACTATGGCTACACCTTC. Its translation is CASSEAEGPSNYGYTF.

The CDR3 is CAWSVRYSQETQYF. The CDR3 nucleotides read TGTGCCTGGAGTGTACGTTACAGTCAAGAGACCCAGTACTTC. The V and J genes are TRBV30 and TRBJ2-5; D ambiguous. V was cut by 0 bases and J by 2 bases, with 10 bases left in between. CDR3 size: 14 residues. Germline-derived CDR1 and CDR2 are GTSNPN and SVGIG (reference sequence).

V and J are TRBV4-1 and TRBJ1-5; tentatively, D is TRBD1 (6 bases). This CDR3 has 15 residues. V was clipped by 0 bases and J by 1 base, with 7 bases between them. Germline CDR1 reads MGHRA; CDR2 reads YSYEKL. Here the CDR3 DNA reads TGCGCCAGCAGCCAAGATGGGGGCAGCAATCAGCCCCAGCATTTT. Amino acids: CASSQDGGSNQPQHF.

Here the CDR3 reads CASSPGLVYHEQYF. CDR3 in DNA: TGTGCCAGCTCGCCGGGACTAGTATATCACGAGCAGTACTTC. V usage is TRBV27 and J usage is TRBJ2-7; 8 nucleotides agree with TRBD2. The germline gives CDR1 MNHEY, CDR2 SMNVEV (reference sequence). Germline trimming cut 8 bases from V and 5 bases from J; bases unmatched to any gene: 11. There are 14 residues in the CDR3.

The rearrangement joins TRBV5-1 to TRBJ2-6, with 7 bases fitting TRBD2. Germline CDR1 reads SGHRS; CDR2 reads YFSETQ. With 7 bases clipped from V and 0 bases from J, the junction kept 10 bases outside the gene matches. CDR3 size: 17 residues. The CDR3, as DNA: TGCGCCAGCGATTCGGGGGGAACGAGCTCTGGGGCCAACGTCCTGACTTTC. Encoded protein: CASDSGGTSSGANVLTF.

In its sample, this clone was seen a few times. The rearrangement joins TRBV7-2 to TRBJ2-5, with TRBD2 matching over 7 bases. The germline gives CDR1 SGHTA, CDR2 FQGNSA. V was pared by 5 bases and J by 4 bases, with 7 bases of the junction left unmatched. CDR3 size: 14 residues. The CDR3 region has the DNA TGTGCCAGCAGCCCAAGGAGGACTAGAGAGACCCAGTACTTC. Amino acids: CASSPRRTRETQYF. Full variable domain (rest looked up from reference TRBV7-2 and TRBJ2-5): GAGVSQSPSNKVTEKGKDVELRCDPISGHTALYWYRQSLGQGLEFLIYFQGNSAPDKSGLPSDRFSAERTGGSVSTLTIQRTQQEDSAVYLCASSPRRTRETQYFGPGTRLLVL.

The rearrangement uses TRBV9 and TRBJ1-3; 7 nucleotides match TRBD1. Trimming cost V 4 bases and J 2 bases; bases outside gene matches: 6. This CDR3 is built from 15 residues. Germline values: CDR1 SGDLS, CDR2 YYNGEE. The CDR3 region is CASSLTQGAGNTIYF. The CDR3 region has the DNA TGTGCCAGCAGCTTGACCCAGGGGGCTGGAAACACCATATATTTT.

The chain has TRBV10-3 and TRBJ2-7, with 8 bases identical to TRBD1. After removal of 7 bases from V and 0 bases from J, the junction contained 2 bases not matched to a gene. Germline assignment: CDR1 ENHRY and CDR2 SYGVKD. CDR3 length: 13 amino acids. The CDR3: CAITTGASYEQYF. The CDR3 DNA is TGTGCCATCACGACAGGGGCCTCCTACGAGCAGTACTTC.

CDR3: CASSQSRGSGETQYF. The CDR3 DNA reads as TGTGCCAGCAGCCAATCCCGCGGGTCGGGAGAGACCCAGTACTTC. This chain uses TRBV6-6 with TRBJ2-5; D perhaps matches TRBD2 (5 bases). Trimming left V 6 bases short and J 4 bases short, with 18 bases between. The CDR3 length is 15 residues. From germline, CDR1 is MNHNY and CDR2 SVGAGI (reference sequence).

This sequence joins TRBV9 and TRBJ1-3, with a weak D call TRBD1 (6 bases). V was shortened by 1 base and J by 0 bases, with 11 bases between the two germline ends. The CDR3 has 16 residues. Germline loops: CDR1 SGDLS, CDR2 YYNGEE. The CDR3 loop reads CASSVRGGYSGNTIYF. CDR3 in DNA: TGTGCCAGCAGCGTAAGGGGGGGCTACTCTGGAAACACCATATATTTT. Complete variable domain (other parts from reference TRBV9 and TRBJ1-3): DSGVTQTPKHLITATGQRVTLRCSPRSGDLSVYWYQQSLDQGLQFLIQYYNGEERAKGNILERFSAQQFPDLHSELNLSSLELGDSALYFCASSVRGGYSGNTIYFGEGSWLTVV.

The chain employs TRBV28 and TRBJ2-2; the D gene is possibly TRBD1 (5 bases). Germline CDR1 is MDHEN and CDR2 is SYDVKM. V lost 5 bases and J lost 6, with 16 bases in between. The CDR3 consists of 15 residues. CDR3 bases: TGTGCCAGCAGTGTCCCCTCTCTAGGGGCCGGGGAGCTGTTTTTT. It encodes CASSVPSLGAGELFF.

J is TRBJ2-1 and V is TRBV19; the D gene could be TRBD1 or TRBD2 (5 bases each). There are 14 residues in the CDR3. Germline assignment: CDR1 LNHDA and CDR2 SQIVND (reference sequence). The V and J ends lost 2 bases and 7 bases respectively, with 12 bases between them. Here the CDR3 reads CASSIRDDGNEQFF. In nucleotides, the CDR3 is TGTGCCAGTAGTATAAGGGACGACGGGAATGAGCAGTTCTTC.

This chain connects TRBV14 to TRBJ1-6; unclear D gene. Germline V gene lookup returns CDR1 SGHDN and CDR2 FVKESK. The CDR3 has 13 amino acids. V shed 6 bases and J shed 5 bases, with 8 bases lying between them. The CDR3 spells CASRTTNNSPLHF. The CDR3 DNA follows: TGTGCCAGCAGGACAACCAATAATTCACCCCTCCACTTT.

The gene calls are TRBV11-2 and TRBJ1-2; 10 bases agree with TRBD1. With V trimmed by 0 bases and J by 0 bases, 7 bases remained unmatched. From germline, CDR1 is SGHAT and CDR2 FQNNGV. The CDR3 runs 18 residues. The CDR3 bases are TGTGCCAGCAGCTTAGAGGCGACAGGGGGCGATTCTAACTATGGCTACACCTTC. Protein sequence: CASSLEATGGDSNYGYTF.

This chain joins TRBV6-1 and TRBJ1-4; D is uncertain. Germline V gene lookup returns CDR1 MNHNS and CDR2 SASEGT. With 3 bases removed from V and 4 bases from J, the gap between germline ends came to 12 bases. The CDR3 extends over 15 amino acids. The DNA for the CDR3 is TGTGCCAGCAGTGACTTTAAGCGGTTTAATGAAAAACTGTTTTTT. It is translated as CASSDFKRFNEKLFF.

The chain couples TRBV6-1 to TRBJ1-3, with D hard to call. This CDR3 spans 16 amino acids. Germline lookup yields CDR1 MNHNS and CDR2 SASEGT. V was trimmed by 4 bases and J by 2 bases, leaving 15 bases between them. The CDR3 DNA sequence: TGTGCCAGCAGTGCAGAGACCCCTCTCACTGGAAACACCATATATTTT. It codes for CASSAETPLTGNTIYF.

The chain recombines TRBV4-1 with TRBJ2-3; 11 bases fit TRBD2. The CDR3 is 15 amino acids. CDR1 MGHRA and CDR2 YSYEKL come from the germline V gene. Losses at the gene ends were 4 bases for V and 2 bases for J; bases not matched to a gene: 2. CDR3 nucleotides: TGCGCCAGCAGCCCACTAGCGGGAGTCACAGATACGCAGTATTTT. It specifies CASSPLAGVTDTQYF.

By frequency in the sample, this clone is medium-sized (0.01 to 0.1%). V usage is TRBV29-1 and J usage is TRBJ1-2; D not certain. Trimming took 3 bases from V and 7 from J, leaving 12 bases between them. This CDR3 region has 12 residues. Germline V CDR1 and CDR2: SQVTM, ANQGSEA. The CDR3 DNA follows: TGCAGCGTTGATAGGGAAGTATCTGGCTACACCTTC. Its translation is CSVDREVSGYTF.